The rows below give T cell receptor beta chains drawn from one sample of a study of human T cells and chemical hapten exposure. TCRdb re-called the RACE reads through MiXCR, storing one row per CDR3 protein. The repertoire holds approximately 50,000 distinct CDR3 sequences, 8% to 10% seen once, with about 15% in the top ten. This sample comprised whole blood, obtained in connection with sensitization to the hapten diphenylcyclopropenone (DPC). Receptors originate from a woman aged 40 to 50 with alopecia areata. Some clones in this sample may be carry-over from other donors' samples. The conserved cysteine and the conserved F or W are not part of the CDR3 here. Rows may omit the clone size; those that give it use once, few, many or a size class.

v_call: TRBV30
clone_size: NA
cdr3_aa: AYVTGGTMNTEAF

v_call: TRBV7-6
clone_size: many
cdr3_aa: ASSLDGTSGGLGTDTQY

v_call: TRBV7-2
clone_size: few
cdr3_aa: ASSLNPRPDSGNTIY

v_call: TRBV12-3/TRBV12-4
clone_size: NA
cdr3_aa: ASSTTGVNEQF

v_call: TRBV5-5
clone_size: few
cdr3_aa: ASSLYPGGEKLF

v_call: TRBV6-6
clone_size: NA
cdr3_aa: ASSYRGTGGTKAF

v_call: TRBV20-1
clone_size: NA
cdr3_aa: SARVGGVLNEKLF

v_call: TRBV27
clone_size: NA
cdr3_aa: ASSTGPETQY

v_call: TRBV5-1
clone_size: many
cdr3_aa: ASSLEGQGYNEQF

v_call: TRBV7-8
clone_size: many
cdr3_aa: ASSLESAFGTQY

v_call: TRBV7-2
clone_size: many
cdr3_aa: ASSLFAGGITGELF